This T cell receptor (beta chain) was identified in a study of blood T cells in healthy people across ages. This clonotype was seen a few times. Then a second PCR, running about 7 to 11 cycles, was carried out with a sample-barcoded 5' primer and a J-beta primer mix. TCRdb recomputed calls from the 5' RACE reads with MiXCR, one row per CDR3 protein. The data hold some 900,000 distinct CDR3 sequences, with about 28% observed a single time. The CDR3 extends over 16 amino acids. Looked up from germline, CDR1 is LGHDT and CDR2 is YNNKEL (reference sequence). The ends were cut back, 4 bases at V and 0 bases at J, with 15 bases in the middle. The extraction recovered at least 5.5 micrograms of total RNA per sample.

The chain joins TRBV3-1 to TRBJ1-1, with a possible D match to TRBD1 (6 bases). Sequenced input: blood. This TCR was recovered from a woman of 80 years or more in good health. In DNA, the CDR3 is TGTGCCAGCAGCCCCCCGCACAGGGCCCTGAACACTGAAGCTTTCTTT. This sequence encodes CASSPPHRALNTEAFF.